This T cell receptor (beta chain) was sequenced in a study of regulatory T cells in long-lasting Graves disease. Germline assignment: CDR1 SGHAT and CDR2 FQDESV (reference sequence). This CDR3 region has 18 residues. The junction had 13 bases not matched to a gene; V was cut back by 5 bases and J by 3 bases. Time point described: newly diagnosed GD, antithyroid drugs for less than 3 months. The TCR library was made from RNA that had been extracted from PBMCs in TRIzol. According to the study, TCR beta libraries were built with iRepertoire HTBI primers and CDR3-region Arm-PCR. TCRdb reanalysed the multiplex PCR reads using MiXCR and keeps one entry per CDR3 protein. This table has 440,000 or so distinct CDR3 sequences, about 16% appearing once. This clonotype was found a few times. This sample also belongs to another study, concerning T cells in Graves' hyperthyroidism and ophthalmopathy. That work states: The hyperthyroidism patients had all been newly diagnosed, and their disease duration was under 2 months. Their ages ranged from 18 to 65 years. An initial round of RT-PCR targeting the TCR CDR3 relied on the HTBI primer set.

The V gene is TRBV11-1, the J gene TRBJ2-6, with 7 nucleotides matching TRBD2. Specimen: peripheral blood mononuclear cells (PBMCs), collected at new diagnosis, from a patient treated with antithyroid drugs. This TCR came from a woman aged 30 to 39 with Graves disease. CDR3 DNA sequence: TGTGCCAGCAGCCCCTTGGGGGGGTCTCTTCTTGGGGCCAACGTCCTGACTTTC. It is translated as CASSPLGGSLLGANVLTF.